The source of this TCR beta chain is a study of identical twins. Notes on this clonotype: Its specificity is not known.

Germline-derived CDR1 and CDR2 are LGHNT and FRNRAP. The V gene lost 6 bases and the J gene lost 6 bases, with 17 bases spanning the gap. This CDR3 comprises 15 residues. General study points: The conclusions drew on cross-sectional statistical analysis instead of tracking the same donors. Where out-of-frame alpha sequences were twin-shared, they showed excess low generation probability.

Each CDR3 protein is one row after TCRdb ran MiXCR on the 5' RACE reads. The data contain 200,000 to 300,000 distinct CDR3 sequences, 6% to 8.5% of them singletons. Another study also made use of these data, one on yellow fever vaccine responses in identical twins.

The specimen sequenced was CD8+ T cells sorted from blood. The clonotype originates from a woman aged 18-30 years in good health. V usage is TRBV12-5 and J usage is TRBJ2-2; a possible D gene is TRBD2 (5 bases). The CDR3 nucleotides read TGTGCTAGTGGAGAAAGACCAGAGCGGTCCGGGGAGCTGTTTTTT. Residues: CASGERPERSGELFF.